The 12 T cell receptor beta chains below all came from one sample that was sequenced in a study of T-cell memory formation after mild COVID-19. Using its own MiXCR run on the 5' RACE reads, TCRdb lists one record per CDR3 protein. The sample contains a few hundred thousand distinct CDR3 sequences, 10% to 13% of which appear only once. Sequenced material: PBMCs or a T cell subset sorted from them (not recorded which). These receptors were taken from a man younger than 35 who had mild COVID-19 (a few samples of this study predate the infection). Cell type and time point are not known.

This chain joins TRBV19 and TRBJ1-1; TRBD1 matches at 7 bases. With 5 bases clipped from V and 3 bases from J, the junction kept 12 bases outside the gene matches. This CDR3 has 16 residues. Germline V gene sequence: CDR1 LNHDA, CDR2 SQIVND (reference sequence). The CDR3 region is CASSPFVSGGYTEAFF. The CDR3 DNA reads TGTGCCAGTAGTCCCTTCGTGTCAGGGGGGTACACTGAAGCTTTCTTT.

CDR3 bases: TGCAGCGTTGGGGCTTCGGGGAACACTGAAGCTTTCTTT. Residues: CSVGASGNTEAFF. V usage is TRBV29-1 and J usage is TRBJ1-1; no reliable D call. V was shortened by 4 bases and J by 1 base, with 10 bases between the two germline ends. Germline V gene sequence: CDR1 SQVTM, CDR2 ANQGSEA. The CDR3 has 13 amino acids.

The rearrangement uses TRBV6-5 and TRBJ1-2; 7 bases are a match to TRBD1. Germline-derived CDR1 and CDR2 are MNHEY and SVGAGI. The V gene end was trimmed by 5 bases and the J gene end by 7 bases; junction bases not matched to a gene: 10. The CDR3 length is 14 residues. Written as DNA, the CDR3 is TGTGCCAGCAGTCCCGACAGGGTAAAGGGTGGCTACACCTTC. Protein sequence: CASSPDRVKGGYTF.

This clonotype was seen more than once but under ten times. The chain has TRBV5-1 and TRBJ2-1; no reliable D call. V was cut by 0 bases and J by 7 bases, with 11 bases left in between. The CDR3 is 14 residues long. CDR1 SGHRS and CDR2 YFSETQ come from the germline V gene. CDR3: CASSLGGGRNEQFF. The CDR3 nucleotides read TGCGCCAGCAGCTTGGGAGGCGGAAGGAATGAGCAGTTCTTC.

The rearrangement links TRBV12-3 or TRBV12-4 to TRBJ2-3; a weak D match, TRBD2 (6 bases). The CDR3 is 16 amino acids. The ends were cut back, 4 bases at V and 2 bases at J, with 16 bases in the middle. CDR3 DNA sequence: TGTGCCAGCAGTTACCCCGGGGGTAGGGTCACAGATACGCAGTATTTT. It codes for CASSYPGGRVTDTQYF.

This clonotype was counted a few times. In DNA form, the CDR3 reads TGTGCCAGCAGCTTTGACAGGTCTAATGAGCAGTTCTTC. It translates to CASSFDRSNEQFF. V usage is TRBV7-3 and J usage is TRBJ2-1, with D possibly being TRBD1 (6 bases). This CDR3 has 13 amino acids. Germline lookup yields CDR1 SGHTA and CDR2 FQGTGA. The ends were cut back, 3 bases at V and 7 bases at J, with 10 bases in the middle.

The sample holds many counts of this clonotype. The chain has TRBV18 and TRBJ2-7; 10 positions match TRBD1. The CDR3 extends over 16 amino acids. The J segment lost 3 bases and the V segment lost 3 bases, leaving 8 bases of the junction unmatched. Germline CDR1 KGHSH, CDR2 LQKENI. CDR3 DNA: TGTGCCAGCTCACCCCCTGGGACAGGGGCCCTCTACGAGCAGTACTTC. Its translation: CASSPPGTGALYEQYF.

This clonotype was observed a handful of times. This chain joins TRBV7-9 and TRBJ2-1, with 8 bases matching TRBD2. V lost 3 bases to trimming and J lost 3 bases; unmatched junction nucleotides: 4. In germline, CDR1 is SEHNR, CDR2 FQNEAQ (reference sequence). CDR3 length: 15 residues. CDR3 residues: CASSLRRGVYNEQFF. The CDR3 region has the DNA TGTGCCAGCAGCTTGAGGCGGGGGGTCTACAATGAGCAGTTCTTC.

This clonotype was picked up many times. The rearrangement links TRBV5-1 to TRBJ2-5; a possible D gene is TRBD1 (5 bases). Germline V lookup: CDR1 SGHRS, CDR2 YFSETQ. Deletions cut 3 bases from V and 4 bases from J, with 13 bases between. The CDR3 has 14 amino acids. CDR3 region: CASSWIDSTETQYF. DNA for the CDR3: TGCGCCAGCAGCTGGATTGACAGCACAGAGACCCAGTACTTC. Filled out from reference TRBV5-1 and TRBJ2-5, the complete variable domain reads KAGVTQTPRYLIKTRGQQVTLSCSPISGHRSVSWYQQTPGQGLQFLFEYFSETQRNKGNFPGRFSGRQFSNSRSEMNVSTLELGDSALYLCASSWIDSTETQYFGPGTRLLVL.

In this sample, this clonotype turned up many times. CDR3 loop: CASSLQSGGNTGELFF. The CDR3 DNA sequence: TGTGCCAGCAGCTTACAGTCCGGGGGGAACACCGGGGAGCTGTTTTTT. The chain employs TRBV7-2 and TRBJ2-2; a weak D match, TRBD2 (6 bases). The CDR3 runs 16 residues. Trimming took 2 bases from V and 1 from J, leaving 11 bases between them. From germline, CDR1 is SGHTA and CDR2 FQGNSA.

This clonotype was seen many times. The chain links TRBV7-3 to TRBJ2-7; a possible D gene is TRBD2 (6 bases). Germline V gene sequence: CDR1 SGHTA, CDR2 FQGTGA. This CDR3 spans 13 amino acids. V gave up 0 bases and J gave up 4 bases, with 7 bases separating them. CDR3 DNA sequence: TGTGCCAGCAGCTTAACGGCGGGATACGAGCAGTACTTC. Its protein is CASSLTAGYEQYF.

This chain connects TRBV6-2 or TRBV6-3 to TRBJ2-1; D ambiguous. CDR1 and CDR2 (germline): MNHEY, SVGEGT. The CDR3 is made up of 13 amino acids. Between the trimmed V and J ends, which lost 5 bases and 2 bases, there was a span of 7 bases. The CDR3 here is CASSLDPYNEQFF. The CDR3 DNA reads TGTGCCAGCAGTCTAGACCCCTACAATGAGCAGTTCTTC.